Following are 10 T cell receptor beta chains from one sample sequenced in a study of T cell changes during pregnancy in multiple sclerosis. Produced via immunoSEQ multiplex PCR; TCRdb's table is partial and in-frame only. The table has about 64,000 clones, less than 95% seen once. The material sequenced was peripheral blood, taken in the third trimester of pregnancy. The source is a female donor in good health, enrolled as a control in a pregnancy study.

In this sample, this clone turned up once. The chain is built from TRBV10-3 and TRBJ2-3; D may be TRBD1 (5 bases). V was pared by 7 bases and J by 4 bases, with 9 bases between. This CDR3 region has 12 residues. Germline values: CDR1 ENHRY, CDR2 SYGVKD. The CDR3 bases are TGTGCCATCAAGGTACAGGCAGATACGCAGTATTTT. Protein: CAIKVQADTQYF.

This chain's CDR3 is CSVEGQESGELFF. The CDR3 nucleotides are TGCAGCGTTGAGGGACAGGAAAGCGGGGAGCTGTTTTTT. J is TRBJ2-2 and V is TRBV29-1, with 8 bases identical to TRBD1. Germline trimming cut 3 bases from V and 7 bases from J; bases unmatched to any gene: 4. The germline CDR1 and CDR2 sequences are SQVTM and ANQGSEA. The CDR3 has 13 residues.

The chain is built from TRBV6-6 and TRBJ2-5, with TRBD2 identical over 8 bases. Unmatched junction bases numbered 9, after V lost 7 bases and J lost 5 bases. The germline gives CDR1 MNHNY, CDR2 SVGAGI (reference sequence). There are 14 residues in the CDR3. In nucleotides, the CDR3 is TGTGCCAGCAAACAAGCGGGAGTTGGCGAGACCCAGTACTTC. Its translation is CASKQAGVGETQYF.

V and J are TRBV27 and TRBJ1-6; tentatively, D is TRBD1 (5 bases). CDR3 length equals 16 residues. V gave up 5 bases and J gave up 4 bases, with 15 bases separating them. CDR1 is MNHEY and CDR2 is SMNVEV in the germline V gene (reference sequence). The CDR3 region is CASSLKPGFYNSPLHF. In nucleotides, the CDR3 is TGTGCCAGCAGTCTAAAGCCAGGGTTTTATAATTCACCCCTCCACTTT.

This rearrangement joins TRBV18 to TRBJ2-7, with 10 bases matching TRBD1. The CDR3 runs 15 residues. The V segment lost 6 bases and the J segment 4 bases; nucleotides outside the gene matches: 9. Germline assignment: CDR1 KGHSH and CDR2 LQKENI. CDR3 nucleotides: TGTGCCAGCTCTTCCCCGGGACAGGGGTTTTACGAGCAGTACTTC. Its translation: CASSSPGQGFYEQYF.

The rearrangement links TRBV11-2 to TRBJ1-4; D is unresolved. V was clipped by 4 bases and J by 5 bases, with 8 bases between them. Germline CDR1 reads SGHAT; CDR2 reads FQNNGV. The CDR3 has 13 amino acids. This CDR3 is CASSWRGNEKLFF. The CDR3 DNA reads TGTGCCAGCAGCTGGCGGGGAAATGAAAAACTGTTTTTT.

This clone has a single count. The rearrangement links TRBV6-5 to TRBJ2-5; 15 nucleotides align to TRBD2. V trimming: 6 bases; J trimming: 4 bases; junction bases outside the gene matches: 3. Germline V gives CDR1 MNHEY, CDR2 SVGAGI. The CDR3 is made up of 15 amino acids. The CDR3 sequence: CASSPGLAGGETQYF. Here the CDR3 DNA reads TGTGCCAGCAGCCCGGGACTAGCGGGAGGAGAGACCCAGTACTTC.

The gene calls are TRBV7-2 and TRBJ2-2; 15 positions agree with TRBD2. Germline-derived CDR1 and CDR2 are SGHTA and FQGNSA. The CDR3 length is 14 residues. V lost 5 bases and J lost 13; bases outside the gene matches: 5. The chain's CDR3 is CASSSGTSGRSLFF. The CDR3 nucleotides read TGTGCCAGCAGCAGCGGGACTAGCGGGAGGTCGCTGTTTTTT.

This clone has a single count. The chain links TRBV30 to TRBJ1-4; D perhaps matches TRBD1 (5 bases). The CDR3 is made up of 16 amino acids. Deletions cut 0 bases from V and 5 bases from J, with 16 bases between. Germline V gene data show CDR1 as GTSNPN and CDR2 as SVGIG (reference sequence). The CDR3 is CAWSVSGGRVNEKLFF. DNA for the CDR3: TGTGCCTGGAGTGTTTCGGGGGGGAGGGTGAATGAAAAACTGTTTTTT. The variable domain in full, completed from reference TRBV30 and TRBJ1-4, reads SQTIHQWPATLVQPVGSPLSLECTVEGTSNPNLYWYRQAAGRGLQLLFYSVGIGQISSEVPQNLSASRPQDRQFILSSKKLLLSDSGFYLCAWSVSGGRVNEKLFFGSGTQLSVL.

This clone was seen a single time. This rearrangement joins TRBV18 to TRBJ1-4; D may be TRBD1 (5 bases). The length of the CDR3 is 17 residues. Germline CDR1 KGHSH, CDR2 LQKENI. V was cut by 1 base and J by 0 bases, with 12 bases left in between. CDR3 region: CASSPRQTRSTNEKLFF. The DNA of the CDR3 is TGTGCCAGCTCACCACGACAGACTAGGTCAACTAATGAAAAACTGTTTTTT.